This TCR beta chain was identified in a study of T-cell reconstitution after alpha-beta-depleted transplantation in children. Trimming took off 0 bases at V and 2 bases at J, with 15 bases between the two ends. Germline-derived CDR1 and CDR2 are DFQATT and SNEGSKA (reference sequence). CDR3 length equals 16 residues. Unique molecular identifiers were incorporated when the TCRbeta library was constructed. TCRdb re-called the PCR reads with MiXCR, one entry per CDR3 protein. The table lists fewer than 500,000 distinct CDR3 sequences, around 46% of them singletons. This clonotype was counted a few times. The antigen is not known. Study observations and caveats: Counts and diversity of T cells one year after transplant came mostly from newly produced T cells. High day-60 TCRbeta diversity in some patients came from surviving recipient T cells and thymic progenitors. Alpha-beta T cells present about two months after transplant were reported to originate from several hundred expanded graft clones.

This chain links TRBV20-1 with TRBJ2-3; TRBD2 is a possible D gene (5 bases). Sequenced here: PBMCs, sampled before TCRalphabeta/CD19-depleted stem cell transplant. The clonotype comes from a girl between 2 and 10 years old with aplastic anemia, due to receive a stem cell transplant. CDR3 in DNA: TGCAGTGCTAGAGAGTCTTGGAGCGGCCCCACAGATACGCAGTATTTT. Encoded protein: CSARESWSGPTDTQYF.